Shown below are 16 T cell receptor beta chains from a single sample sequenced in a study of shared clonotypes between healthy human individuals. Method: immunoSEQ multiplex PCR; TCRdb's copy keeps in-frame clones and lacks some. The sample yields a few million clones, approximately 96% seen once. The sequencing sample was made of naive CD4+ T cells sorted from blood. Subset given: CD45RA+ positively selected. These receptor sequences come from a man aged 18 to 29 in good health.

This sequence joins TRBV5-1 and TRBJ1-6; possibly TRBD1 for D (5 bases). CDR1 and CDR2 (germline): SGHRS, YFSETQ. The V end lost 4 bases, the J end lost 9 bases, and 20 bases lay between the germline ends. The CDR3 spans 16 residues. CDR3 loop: CASSPGMRDSISPLHF. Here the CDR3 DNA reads TGCGCCAGCAGCCCAGGGATGAGGGACTCCATTTCACCCCTCCACTTT.

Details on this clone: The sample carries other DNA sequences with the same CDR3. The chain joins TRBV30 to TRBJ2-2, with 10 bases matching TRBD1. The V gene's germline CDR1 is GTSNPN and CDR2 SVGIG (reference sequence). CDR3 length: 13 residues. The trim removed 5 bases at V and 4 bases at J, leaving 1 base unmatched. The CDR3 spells CAWGQGVTGELFF. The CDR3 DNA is TGTGCCTGGGGACAGGGGGTCACCGGGGAGCTGTTTTTT.

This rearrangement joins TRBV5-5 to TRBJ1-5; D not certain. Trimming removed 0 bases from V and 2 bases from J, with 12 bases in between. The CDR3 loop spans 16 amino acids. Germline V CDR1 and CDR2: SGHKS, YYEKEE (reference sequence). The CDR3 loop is CASSLERRVGNQPQHF. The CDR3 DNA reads TGTGCCAGCAGCTTGGAACGGAGGGTGGGCAATCAGCCCCAGCATTTT.

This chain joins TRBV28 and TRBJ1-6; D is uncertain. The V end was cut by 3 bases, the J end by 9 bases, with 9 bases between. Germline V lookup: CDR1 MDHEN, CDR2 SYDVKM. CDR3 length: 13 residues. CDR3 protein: CASSFPGSSPLHF. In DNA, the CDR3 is TGTGCCAGCAGTTTTCCCGGGAGTTCACCCCTCCACTTT.

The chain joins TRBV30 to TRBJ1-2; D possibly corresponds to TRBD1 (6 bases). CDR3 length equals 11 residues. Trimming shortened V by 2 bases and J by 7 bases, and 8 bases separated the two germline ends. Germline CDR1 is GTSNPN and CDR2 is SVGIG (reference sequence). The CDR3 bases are TGTGCCTGGAGTACAGGGAGTGGCTACACCTTC. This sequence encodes CAWSTGSGYTF. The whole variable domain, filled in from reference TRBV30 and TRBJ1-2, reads SQTIHQWPATLVQPVGSPLSLECTVEGTSNPNLYWYRQAAGRGLQLLFYSVGIGQISSEVPQNLSASRPQDRQFILSSKKLLLSDSGFYLCAWSTGSGYTFGSGTRLTVV.

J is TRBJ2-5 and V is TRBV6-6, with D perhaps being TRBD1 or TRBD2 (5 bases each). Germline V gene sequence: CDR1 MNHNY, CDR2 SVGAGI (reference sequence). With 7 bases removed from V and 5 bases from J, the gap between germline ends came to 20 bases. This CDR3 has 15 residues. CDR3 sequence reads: CASTLGTRARETQYF. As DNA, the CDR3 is TGTGCCAGCACCCTGGGGACCCGAGCTAGGGAGACCCAGTACTTC.

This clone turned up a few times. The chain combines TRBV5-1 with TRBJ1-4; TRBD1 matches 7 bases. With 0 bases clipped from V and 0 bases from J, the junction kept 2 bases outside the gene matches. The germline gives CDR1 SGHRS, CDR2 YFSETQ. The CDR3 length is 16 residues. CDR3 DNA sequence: TGCGCCAGCAGCTTGGTCGGGACAGCAACTAATGAAAAACTGTTTTTT. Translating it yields CASSLVGTATNEKLFF. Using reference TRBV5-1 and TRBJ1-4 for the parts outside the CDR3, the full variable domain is KAGVTQTPRYLIKTRGQQVTLSCSPISGHRSVSWYQQTPGQGLQFLFEYFSETQRNKGNFPGRFSGRQFSNSRSEMNVSTLELGDSALYLCASSLVGTATNEKLFFGSGTQLSVL.

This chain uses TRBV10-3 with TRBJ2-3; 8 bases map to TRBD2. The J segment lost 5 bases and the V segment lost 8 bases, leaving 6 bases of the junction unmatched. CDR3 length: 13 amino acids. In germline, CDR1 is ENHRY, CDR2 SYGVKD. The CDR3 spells CAIHGGGLDTQYF. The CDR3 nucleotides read TGTGCCATCCACGGCGGGGGGCTAGATACGCAGTATTTT.

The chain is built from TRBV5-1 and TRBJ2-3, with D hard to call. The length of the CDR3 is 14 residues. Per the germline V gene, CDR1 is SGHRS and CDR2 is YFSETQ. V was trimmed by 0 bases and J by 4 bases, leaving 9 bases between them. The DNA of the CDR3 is TGCGCCAGCAGCTTGGCCCTGGGGTCAGATACGCAGTATTTT. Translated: CASSLALGSDTQYF.

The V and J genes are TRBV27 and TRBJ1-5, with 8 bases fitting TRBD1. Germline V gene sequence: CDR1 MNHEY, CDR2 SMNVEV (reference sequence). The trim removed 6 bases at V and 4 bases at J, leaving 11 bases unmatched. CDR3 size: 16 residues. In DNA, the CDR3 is TGTGCCAGCAGGCCACTCGACAGGGGAGGGAATCAGCCCCAGCATTTT. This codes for CASRPLDRGGNQPQHF.

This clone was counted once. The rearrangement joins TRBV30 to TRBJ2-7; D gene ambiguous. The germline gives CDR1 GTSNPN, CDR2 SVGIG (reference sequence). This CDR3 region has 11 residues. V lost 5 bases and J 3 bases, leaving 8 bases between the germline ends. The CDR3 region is CAWAGDYEQYF. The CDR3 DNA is TGTGCCTGGGCAGGAGACTACGAGCAGTACTTC.

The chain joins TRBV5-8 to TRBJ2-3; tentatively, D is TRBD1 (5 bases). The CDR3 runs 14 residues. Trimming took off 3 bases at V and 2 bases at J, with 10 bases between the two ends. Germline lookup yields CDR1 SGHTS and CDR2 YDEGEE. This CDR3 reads CASSSGHFTDTQYF. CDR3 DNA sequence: TGTGCCAGCAGCTCCGGACATTTCACAGATACGCAGTATTTT.

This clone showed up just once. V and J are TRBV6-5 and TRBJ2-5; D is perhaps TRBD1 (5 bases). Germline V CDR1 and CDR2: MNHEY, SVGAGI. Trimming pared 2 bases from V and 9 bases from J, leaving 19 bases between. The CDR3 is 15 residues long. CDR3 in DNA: TGTGCCAGCAGTTACAGGGGCCTGGGTGCGCAAGCCCAGTACTTC. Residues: CASSYRGLGAQAQYF.

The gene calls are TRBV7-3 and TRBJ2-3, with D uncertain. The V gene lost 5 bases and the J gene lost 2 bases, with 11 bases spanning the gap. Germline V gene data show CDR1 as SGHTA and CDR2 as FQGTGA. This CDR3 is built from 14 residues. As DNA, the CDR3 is TGTGCCAGCAGCCCCGGACGTAACACAGATACGCAGTATTTT. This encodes CASSPGRNTDTQYF.

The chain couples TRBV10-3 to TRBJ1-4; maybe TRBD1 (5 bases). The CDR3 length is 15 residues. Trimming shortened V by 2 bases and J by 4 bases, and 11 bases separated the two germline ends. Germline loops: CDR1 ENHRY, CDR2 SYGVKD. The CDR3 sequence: CAISEGGELNEKLFF. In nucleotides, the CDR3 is TGTGCCATCAGTGAGGGGGGAGAGCTTAATGAAAAACTGTTTTTT.

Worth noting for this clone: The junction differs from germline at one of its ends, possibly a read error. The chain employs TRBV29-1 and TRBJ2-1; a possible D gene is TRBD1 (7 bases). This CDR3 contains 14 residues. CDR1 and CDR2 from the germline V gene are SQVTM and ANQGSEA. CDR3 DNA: TGCAGCGCCCGGACAGGAGGGGCGTACAGTGAGCAGTTCTTC. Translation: CSARTGGAYSEQFF.